This note documents a single T cell receptor beta chain sequence. This clone was counted once. Its antigen target is currently unknown. Base qualities are not recorded, but no much larger clone differs from it by a single base. Collaborating institutions collected whole blood in K2EDTA tubes following their own protocols. For TCRbeta analysis, collaborators shipped samples as frozen whole blood, isolated PBMCs, or DNA extracted from either of those sample types. This entry belongs to a study of blood T cell repertoires in COVID-19 (dated by TCRdb to between 2020 and 2021). For the study in its entirety: Samples covering the acute and convalescent phases of COVID-19 were provided by collaborators in the United States, Italy and Spain. The prospective study material was composed of cDNA or gDNA derived from T cells, B-cell-depleted T cells, or PBMCs. Deeply sampled blood TCRbeta repertoires from subjects exposed to, actively infected with, or recovered from COVID-19 were included in the dataset. The repertoires were made available in a free public database intended to serve as a resource for research on the immune response to SARS-CoV-2. Samples came from the ongoing ImmuneRACE study (first 160 participants) plus 1,254 subjects from 6 global collaborators. The sample metadata nearly always contained a de-identified subject ID, COVID-19 status, age in years and sex. Where available, HLA class I and class II types were obtained from metadata supplied by the sample provider rather than from assay-based typing.

Here is what the overall study found, with its caveats: How much clinical and demographic metadata was included differed by source and by participant, and the metadata was provided uncurated.

CDR1 and CDR2 are read off the germline V gene (reference sequence) as LNHNV and YYDKDF. From the cysteine up to the phenylalanine, the CDR3 has a length of 13 residues. The retained sequence is limited to the CDR3, 39 bases, with the frame set at the first base. V is reduced by 1 base and J by 3 bases, leaving a spacing of 5 bases between them. TCRbeta CDR3 regions were amplified from genomic DNA using the immunoSEQ Assay, a bias-controlled multiplex PCR. In the paper's pipeline: Nucleated cell counts per sample were estimated from amplification of reference gene primers within the assay. To quantify the absolute abundance of each unique TCRbeta CDR3 rearrangement, sequence reads were collapsed and filtered. For each sample, productive Simpson clonality was calculated as the square root of Simpson's diversity index across productive rearrangements. Entries here come from immuneACCESS through TCRdb and include only in-frame sequences with V and J called. Some clones fail to appear in such tables; in the studies checked, an unresolved V gene covers under half of the shortfall, and the cause of the remainder is unknown. Clone size and the V and J calls come from that table; the DNA yielded D and trimming. The sample table records about 110,000 clones; approximately 85% of these occur just once. The biggest ten clones account for roughly 7.7% of the sample.

The sequence links TRBV15 to TRBJ2-3, with no D gene named confidently. The sequenced material came from peripheral blood. This TCR derives from a man aged 70-80 years with acute or convalescent COVID-19. The base sequence is TGTGCCACCAGCAGAGGTCTTACAGATACGCAGTATTTT. Translated, this gives CATSRGLTDTQYF.